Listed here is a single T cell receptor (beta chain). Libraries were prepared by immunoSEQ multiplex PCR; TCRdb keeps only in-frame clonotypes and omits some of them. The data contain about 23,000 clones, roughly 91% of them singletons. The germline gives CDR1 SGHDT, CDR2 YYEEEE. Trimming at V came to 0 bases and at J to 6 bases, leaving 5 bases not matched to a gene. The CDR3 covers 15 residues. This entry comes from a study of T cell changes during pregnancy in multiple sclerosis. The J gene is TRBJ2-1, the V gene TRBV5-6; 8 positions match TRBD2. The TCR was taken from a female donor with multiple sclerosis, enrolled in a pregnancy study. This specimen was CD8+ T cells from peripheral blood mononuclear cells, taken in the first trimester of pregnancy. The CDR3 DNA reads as TGTGCCAGCAGCTTGGCTAATAGCGGGACCAATGAGCAGTTCTTC. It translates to CASSLANSGTNEQFF.